This T cell receptor (beta chain) was recovered during a study of blood T cell repertoires in COVID-19. Overall study: Some COVID-19 samples were acute and others convalescent; all came from the United States, Italy and Spain. Sources were T cells, B-cell-depleted T cells, or PBMCs; the material itself was cDNA or gDNA.

CDR1 is MGHRA and CDR2 is YSYEKL in the germline V gene. The V gene lost 0 bases and the J gene lost 6 bases, with 11 bases spanning the gap. The CDR3 is made up of 15 amino acids. As handled by the study authors: Reference gene primer amplification in the assay estimated nucleated cell counts. Clones were read by immunoSEQ multiplex PCR, and TCRdb kept only the in-frame ones, dropping some. For V, J and clone size, that table is used; D and trimming come from the DNA. Among roughly 340,000 clones listed, roughly nine tenths were seen once. Seattle researchers signed up patients amid active infection and tracked them longitudinally.

The TCR was taken from a young woman with COVID-19, enrolled during active disease. The genes are TRBV4-1 and TRBJ2-2; possibly TRBD2 for D (5 bases). The sample consisted of peripheral blood. The CDR3 sequence is CASSQEDGDSGELFF. The CDR3 nucleotides are TGCGCCAGCAGCCAAGAAGACGGGGATTCCGGGGAGCTGTTTTTT.